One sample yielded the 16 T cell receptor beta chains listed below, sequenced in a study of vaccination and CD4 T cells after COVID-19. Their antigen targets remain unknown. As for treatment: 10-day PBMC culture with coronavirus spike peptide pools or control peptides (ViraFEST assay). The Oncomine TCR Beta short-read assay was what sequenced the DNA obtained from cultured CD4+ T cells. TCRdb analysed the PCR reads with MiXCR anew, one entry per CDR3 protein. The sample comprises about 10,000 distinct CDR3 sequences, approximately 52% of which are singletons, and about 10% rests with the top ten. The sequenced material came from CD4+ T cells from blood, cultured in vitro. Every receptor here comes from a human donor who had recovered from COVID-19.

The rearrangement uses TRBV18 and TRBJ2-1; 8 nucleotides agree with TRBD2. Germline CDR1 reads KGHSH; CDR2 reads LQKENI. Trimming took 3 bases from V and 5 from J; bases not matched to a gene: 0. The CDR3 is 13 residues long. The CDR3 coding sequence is TGTGCCAGCTCACCGGGACTAGACAATGAGCAGTTCTTC. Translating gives CASSPGLDNEQFF.

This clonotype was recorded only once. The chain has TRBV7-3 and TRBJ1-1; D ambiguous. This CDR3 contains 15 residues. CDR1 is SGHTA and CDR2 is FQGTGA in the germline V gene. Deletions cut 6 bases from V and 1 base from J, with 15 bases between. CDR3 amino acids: CASRPDPYRNTEAFF. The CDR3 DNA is TGTGCCAGCAGACCCGACCCTTACAGGAACACTGAAGCTTTCTTT.

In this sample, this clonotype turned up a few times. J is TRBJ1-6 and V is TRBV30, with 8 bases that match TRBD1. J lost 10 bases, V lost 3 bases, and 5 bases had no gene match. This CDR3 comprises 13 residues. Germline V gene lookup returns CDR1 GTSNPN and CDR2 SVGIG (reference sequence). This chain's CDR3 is CAWSIDRGSPLHF. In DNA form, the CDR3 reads TGTGCCTGGAGCATTGACAGGGGCTCACCCCTCCACTTT. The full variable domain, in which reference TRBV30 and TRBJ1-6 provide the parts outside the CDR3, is SQTIHQWPATLVQPVGSPLSLECTVEGTSNPNLYWYRQAAGRGLQLLFYSVGIGQISSEVPQNLSASRPQDRQFILSSKKLLLSDSGFYLCAWSIDRGSPLHFGNGTRLTVT.

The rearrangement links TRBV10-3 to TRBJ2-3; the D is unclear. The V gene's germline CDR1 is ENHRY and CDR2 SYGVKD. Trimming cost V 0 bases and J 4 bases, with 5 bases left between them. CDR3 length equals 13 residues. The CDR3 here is CAISESESDTQYF. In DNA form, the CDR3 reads TGTGCCATCAGTGAGTCTGAGTCAGATACGCAGTATTTT.

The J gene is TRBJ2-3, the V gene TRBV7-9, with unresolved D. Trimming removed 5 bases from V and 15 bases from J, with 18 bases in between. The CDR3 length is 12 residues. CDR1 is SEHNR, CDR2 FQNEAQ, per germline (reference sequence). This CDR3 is CASSPEAGSLYF. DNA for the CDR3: TGTGCCAGCAGCCCCGAGGCCGGTAGTCTTTATTTT.

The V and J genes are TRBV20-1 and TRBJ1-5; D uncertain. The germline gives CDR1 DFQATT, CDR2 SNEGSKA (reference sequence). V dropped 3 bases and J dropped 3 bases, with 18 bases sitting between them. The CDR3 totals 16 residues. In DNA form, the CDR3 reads TGCAGTGCTAGCTCTGGGCCGGGCCGGGTCAATCAGCCCCAGCATTTT. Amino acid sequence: CSASSGPGRVNQPQHF.

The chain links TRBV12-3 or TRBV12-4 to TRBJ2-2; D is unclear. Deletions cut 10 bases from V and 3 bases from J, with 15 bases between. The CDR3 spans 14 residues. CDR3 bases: TGTGCCATGACATTTGTAGGGTACACCGGGGAGCTGTTTTTT. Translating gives CAMTFVGYTGELFF.

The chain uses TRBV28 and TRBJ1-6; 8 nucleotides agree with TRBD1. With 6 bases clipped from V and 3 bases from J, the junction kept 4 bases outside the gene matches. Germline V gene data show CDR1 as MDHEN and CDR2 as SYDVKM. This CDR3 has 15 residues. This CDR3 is CASRQDRGYNSPLHF. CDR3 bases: TGTGCCAGCAGGCAAGACAGGGGCTATAATTCACCCCTCCACTTT.

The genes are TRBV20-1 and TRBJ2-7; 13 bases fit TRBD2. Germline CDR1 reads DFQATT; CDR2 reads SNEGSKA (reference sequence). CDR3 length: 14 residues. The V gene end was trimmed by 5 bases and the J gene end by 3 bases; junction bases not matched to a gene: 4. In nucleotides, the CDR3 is TGCAGTGCTCTACTAGCGGGGGGGATCTACGAGCAGTACTTC. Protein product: CSALLAGGIYEQYF.

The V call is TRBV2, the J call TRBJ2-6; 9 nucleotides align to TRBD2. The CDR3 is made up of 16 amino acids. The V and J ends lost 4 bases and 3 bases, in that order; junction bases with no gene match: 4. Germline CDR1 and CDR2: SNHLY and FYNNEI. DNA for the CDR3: TGTGCCAGCAGTGCTAGCGGGAACGGTGGGGCCAACGTCCTGACTTTC. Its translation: CASSASGNGGANVLTF.

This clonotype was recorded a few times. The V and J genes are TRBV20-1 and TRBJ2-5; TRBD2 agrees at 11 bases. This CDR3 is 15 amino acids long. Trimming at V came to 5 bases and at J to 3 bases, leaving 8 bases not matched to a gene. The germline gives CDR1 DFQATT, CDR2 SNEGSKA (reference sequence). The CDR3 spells CSADKPGLAEETQYF. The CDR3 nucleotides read TGCAGTGCTGATAAACCGGGACTAGCGGAAGAGACCCAGTACTTC.

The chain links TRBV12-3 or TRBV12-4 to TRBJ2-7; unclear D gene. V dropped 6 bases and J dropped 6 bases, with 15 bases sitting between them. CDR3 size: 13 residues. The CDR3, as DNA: TGTGCCAGCAGCATCGACCCTAATGGCGAGCAGTACTTC. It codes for CASSIDPNGEQYF.

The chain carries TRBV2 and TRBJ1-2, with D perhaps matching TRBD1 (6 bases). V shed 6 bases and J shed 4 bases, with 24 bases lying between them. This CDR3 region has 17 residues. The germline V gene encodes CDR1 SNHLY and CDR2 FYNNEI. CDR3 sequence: CASRSPGVRGESYGYTF. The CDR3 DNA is TGTGCCAGCAGAAGTCCTGGGGTCAGGGGCGAAAGCTATGGCTACACCTTC.

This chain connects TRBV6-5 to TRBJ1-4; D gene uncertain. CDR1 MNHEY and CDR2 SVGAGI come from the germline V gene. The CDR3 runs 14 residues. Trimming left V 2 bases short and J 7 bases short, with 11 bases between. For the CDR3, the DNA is TGTGCCAGCAGTTACGGGAGGATCGGTGAAAAACTGTTTTTT. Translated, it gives CASSYGRIGEKLFF.

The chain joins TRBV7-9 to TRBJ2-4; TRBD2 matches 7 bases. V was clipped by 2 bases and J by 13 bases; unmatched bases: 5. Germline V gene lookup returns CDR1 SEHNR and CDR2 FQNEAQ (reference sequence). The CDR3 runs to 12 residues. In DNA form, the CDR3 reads TGTGCCAGCAGCTTAATCTGGGAGGGACAGTACTTC. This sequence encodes CASSLIWEGQYF.

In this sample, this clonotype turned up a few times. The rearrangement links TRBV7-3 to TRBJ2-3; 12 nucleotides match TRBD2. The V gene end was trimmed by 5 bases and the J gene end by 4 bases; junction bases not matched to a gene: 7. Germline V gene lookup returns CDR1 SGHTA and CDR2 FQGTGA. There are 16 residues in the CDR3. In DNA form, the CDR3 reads TGTGCCAGCAGCCGAACTAGCGGGAGGAGGTCAGATACGCAGTATTTT. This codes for CASSRTSGRRSDTQYF.